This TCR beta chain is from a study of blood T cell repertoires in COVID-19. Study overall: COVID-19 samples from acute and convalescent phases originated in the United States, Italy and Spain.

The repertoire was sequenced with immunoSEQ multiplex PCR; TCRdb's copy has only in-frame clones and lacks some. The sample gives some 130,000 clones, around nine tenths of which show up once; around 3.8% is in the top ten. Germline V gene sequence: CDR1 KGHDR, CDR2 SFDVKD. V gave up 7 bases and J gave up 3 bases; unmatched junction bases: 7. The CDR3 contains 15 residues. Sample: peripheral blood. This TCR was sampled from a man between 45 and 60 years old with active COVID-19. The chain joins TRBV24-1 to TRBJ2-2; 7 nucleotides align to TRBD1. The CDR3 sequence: CATSGSTGYTGELFF. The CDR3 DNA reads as TGTGCCACCAGCGGATCGACAGGGTACACCGGGGAGCTGTTTTTT.